These 27 T cell receptor beta chains share one sample of origin, sequenced in a study of metastatic and nonmetastatic thyroid tumors. None of the patients had undergone any treatment ahead of thyroid surgery. TCRdb re-called clones via MiXCR from the PCR reads. The sample has 30,000 to 40,000 clones; around 17% are singletons. Material for sequencing was blood. The origin of the receptors is a male donor with papillary thyroid cancer or a benign thyroid nodule (not recorded which). Some clones in this sample may be carry-over from other donors' samples.

This clone was recorded at least ten times. The chain uses TRBV24-1 and TRBJ2-3; 7 positions agree with TRBD1. Unmatched junction bases numbered 8, after V lost 4 bases and J lost 2 bases. In germline, CDR1 is KGHDR, CDR2 SFDVKD. CDR3 size: 16 residues. Here the CDR3 DNA reads TGTGCCACCAGTGACCCATCGGGACAGCTCACAGATACGCAGTATTTT. As protein: CATSDPSGQLTDTQYF.

A few counts support this clone. A read error is possible here, since a much larger clone lies one base away. Other DNA sequences in this specimen translate into the identical CDR3. The chain employs TRBV7-3 and TRBJ2-5; D gene uncertain. Trimming removed 5 bases at V and 8 bases at J, with 12 bases between. Germline V lookup: CDR1 SGHTA, CDR2 FQGTGA. The CDR3 contains 12 residues. The CDR3 nucleotides are TGTGCCAGCAGCGTTCCAGATGGCACCCAGTACTTC. Amino acids: CASSVPDGTQYF.

There are many counts of this clone. The rearrangement links TRBV9 to TRBJ2-7; D may be TRBD2 (6 bases). CDR3 length: 14 residues. Per the germline V gene, CDR1 is SGDLS and CDR2 is YYNGEE. V was cut by 4 bases and J by 4 bases, with 15 bases left in between. In DNA, the CDR3 is TGTGCCAGCAGCCCCGAGGGCGGGAATTACGAGCAGTACTTC. This sequence encodes CASSPEGGNYEQYF.

This sequence joins TRBV19 and TRBJ2-1, with TRBD2 as a possible D gene (5 bases). V shed 3 bases and J shed 2 bases, with 14 bases lying between them. Germline V gene data show CDR1 as LNHDA and CDR2 as SQIVND (reference sequence). CDR3 length: 16 residues. For the CDR3, the DNA is TGTGCCAGTAGTATGGACCTAGGGAGTACCTACAATGAGCAGTTCTTC. Encoded protein: CASSMDLGSTYNEQFF.

The CDR3 protein is CASSLAVVPGNEQFF. In DNA form, the CDR3 reads TGTGCCAGCAGCTTAGCGGTGGTGCCAGGCAATGAGCAGTTCTTC. The J gene is TRBJ2-1, the V gene TRBV7-2; D ambiguous. Between the trimmed V and J ends, which lost 0 bases and 6 bases, there was a span of 12 bases. The CDR3 totals 15 residues. Germline CDR1 and CDR2: SGHTA and FQGNSA.

This clone was observed a few times. The rearrangement links TRBV27 to TRBJ2-7; 7 bases fit TRBD2. Germline loops: CDR1 MNHEY, CDR2 SMNVEV (reference sequence). This CDR3 is built from 11 residues. V was pared by 4 bases and J by 9 bases, with 3 bases of the junction left unmatched. CDR3 sequence reads: CASSSGGRQYF. For the CDR3, the DNA is TGTGCCAGCAGTTCGGGGGGTCGGCAGTACTTC.

The V and J genes are TRBV20-1 and TRBJ2-3; possible D gene TRBD1, 6 bases. Germline V CDR1 and CDR2: DFQATT, SNEGSKA (reference sequence). CDR3 length: 14 residues. Trimming removed 5 bases at V and 3 bases at J, with 15 bases between. The CDR3 bases are TGCAGTGCTGGGACACTTGATACAACAGATACGCAGTATTTT. It encodes CSAGTLDTTDTQYF.

The chain carries TRBV19 and TRBJ1-1; D is possibly TRBD1 (5 bases). Trimming removed 11 bases from V and 4 bases from J, with 20 bases in between. This CDR3 contains 14 residues. CDR1 and CDR2 (germline): LNHDA, SQIVND (reference sequence). For the CDR3, the DNA is TGTGCCTCCTCGCGGTCGTGGGGCTTCACTGAAGCTTTCTTT. Its translation is CASSRSWGFTEAFF.

There are many counts of this clone. V is TRBV7-9 and J is TRBJ1-1; no firm D call. CDR1 SEHNR and CDR2 FQNEAQ come from the germline V gene (reference sequence). The CDR3 is 15 amino acids. The V and J ends lost 1 base and 0 bases respectively, with 9 bases between them. This CDR3 is CASSLEGFMNTEAFF. The CDR3 region has the DNA TGTGCCAGCAGCTTAGAGGGATTTATGAACACTGAAGCTTTCTTT.

This clone has at least ten counts. This chain joins TRBV7-2 and TRBJ2-5, with 12 bases lining up with TRBD2. The germline gives CDR1 SGHTA, CDR2 FQGNSA. V shed 1 base and J 3 bases; nucleotides not matched to a gene: 0. This CDR3 is built from 15 residues. CDR3 residues: CASSLGTSGKETQYF. For the CDR3, the DNA is TGTGCCAGCAGCTTAGGGACTAGCGGGAAAGAGACCCAGTACTTC.

For this clone: With a much larger clone just one base away, this may be a read error. Other DNA variants within this sample encode the same CDR3. The chain employs TRBV4-1 and TRBJ2-5; unclear D gene. The CDR3 extends over 14 amino acids. In germline, CDR1 is MGHRA, CDR2 YSYEKL. CDR3 sequence reads: CASSQGSTGETQYF. DNA for the CDR3: TGCGCCAGTAGCCAAGGCTCCACTGGGGAGACCCAGTACTTC.

In this sample, this clone turned up many times. The chain combines TRBV29-1 with TRBJ1-2; D might be TRBD1 (5 bases). Germline CDR1 reads SQVTM; CDR2 reads ANQGSEA. The CDR3 loop spans 12 amino acids. Deletions cut 7 bases from V and 4 bases from J, with 13 bases between. The CDR3, as DNA: TGCAGCGCCGGAGGGGAGGTCTATGGCTACACCTTC. Amino acids: CSAGGEVYGYTF.

This clone has ten or more counts. V gene TRBV5-1 combines with J gene TRBJ2-1; D might be TRBD1 (5 bases). The CDR3 is 15 residues long. Germline V lookup: CDR1 SGHRS, CDR2 YFSETQ. V was shortened by 3 bases and J by 4 bases, with 14 bases between the two germline ends. The CDR3 region has the DNA TGCGCCAGCAGCTCGGATCGACAGAAGTACAATGAGCAGTTCTTC. It is translated as CASSSDRQKYNEQFF.

Many counts were recorded for this clone. This chain joins TRBV4-3 and TRBJ2-2; 7 bases align to TRBD2. J was trimmed by 4 bases and V by 0 bases; bases with no gene match: 5. The CDR3 spans 16 residues. Germline CDR1 is LGHNA and CDR2 is YSLEER. The CDR3, as DNA: TGCGCCAGCAGCCAAGATGGCGGGGGAGTCACCGGGGAGCTGTTTTTT. As protein: CASSQDGGGVTGELFF.

This clone was picked up a small number of times. The same CDR3 also results from other DNA sequences found in this sample. The chain couples TRBV9 to TRBJ2-7; D remains unclear. The CDR3 runs to 12 residues. Germline lookup yields CDR1 SGDLS and CDR2 YYNGEE. V was trimmed by 7 bases and J by 3 bases, leaving 11 bases between them. The CDR3 DNA is TGTGCCAGCGGACCAGGTGGCTACGAGCAGTACTTC. Protein product: CASGPGGYEQYF.

This chain connects TRBV29-1 to TRBJ1-3; no clear D. The length of the CDR3 is 14 residues. Trimming stripped 3 bases from V and 3 bases from J, with 12 bases between. The germline gives CDR1 SQVTM, CDR2 ANQGSEA. The CDR3 reads CSVDEGLGGNTIYF. The CDR3 DNA is TGCAGCGTTGACGAGGGATTAGGTGGAAACACCATATATTTT.

There are many counts of this clone. The chain employs TRBV3-1 and TRBJ2-1; 7 nucleotides line up with TRBD2. This CDR3 spans 13 amino acids. Germline assignment: CDR1 LGHDT and CDR2 YNNKEL (reference sequence). After removal of 0 bases from V and 12 bases from J, the junction contained 5 bases not matched to a gene. The CDR3: CASSQERGVGQFF. As DNA, the CDR3 is TGTGCCAGCAGCCAAGAACGGGGGGTAGGGCAGTTCTTC.

Sample share makes this clone medium-sized. This chain joins TRBV28 and TRBJ1-1; TRBD1 agrees at 7 bases. The CDR3 sequence is 14 residues long. Trimming removed 5 bases from V and 4 bases from J; junction bases left unmatched: 7. Germline loops: CDR1 MDHEN, CDR2 SYDVKM. In DNA, the CDR3 is TGTGCCAGCAGTCTTGGGACAGCAAGCACTGAAGCTTTCTTT. Encoded protein: CASSLGTASTEAFF.

This clone came up many times. The genes are TRBV11-2 and TRBJ2-6, with a tentative D call TRBD2 (6 bases). The germline CDR1 and CDR2 sequences are SGHAT and FQNNGV. V was trimmed by 10 bases and J by 0 bases, leaving 13 bases between them. This CDR3 contains 15 residues. CDR3 nucleotide sequence: TGTGCCACCACCGAACTAGCCTCTGGGGCCAACGTCCTGACTTTC. Encoded protein: CATTELASGANVLTF.

By sample fraction, this clone is medium-sized (0.01 to 0.1%). The chain has TRBV6-5 and TRBJ1-2, with D perhaps TRBD1 (5 bases). The germline V gene encodes CDR1 MNHEY and CDR2 SVGAGI. Trimming took 2 bases from V and 4 from J, leaving 8 bases between them. This CDR3 spans 13 amino acids. This CDR3 is CASSYQDSYGYTF. The CDR3 bases are TGTGCCAGCAGTTACCAAGACAGCTATGGCTACACCTTC.

In this sample, this clone turned up many times. This rearrangement joins TRBV20-1 to TRBJ2-2, with 9 bases fitting TRBD1. Germline loops: CDR1 DFQATT, CDR2 SNEGSKA (reference sequence). Trimming at V came to 4 bases and at J to 5 bases, leaving 5 bases not matched to a gene. The CDR3 covers 14 residues. Written as DNA, the CDR3 is TGCAGTGCTACGAGGACAGGGGAAACCGGGGAGCTGTTTTTT. Amino acids: CSATRTGETGELFF.

Many counts were recorded for this clone. The rearrangement uses TRBV11-2 and TRBJ2-7; 8 nucleotides agree with TRBD2. The CDR3 is 16 amino acids. V lost 0 bases, J lost 4 bases, and 8 bases stayed unmatched. The germline V gene has CDR1 SGHAT and CDR2 FQNNGV. The CDR3 DNA sequence: TGTGCCAGCAGCTTAGATGCCTCGGGGGGGGCATACGAGCAGTACTTC. This encodes CASSLDASGGAYEQYF.

This clone was recorded at least ten times. The CDR3 sequence is CAWSVRRQTFTGELFF. CDR3 nucleotides: TGTGCCTGGAGTGTACGGAGACAGACCTTCACCGGGGAGCTGTTTTTT. The rearrangement links TRBV30 to TRBJ2-2; a possible D gene is TRBD1 (5 bases). The CDR3 has 16 amino acids. Germline assignment: CDR1 GTSNPN and CDR2 SVGIG (reference sequence). Deletions cut 0 bases from V and 4 bases from J, with 15 bases between. Filled out from reference TRBV30 and TRBJ2-2, the complete variable domain reads SQTIHQWPATLVQPVGSPLSLECTVEGTSNPNLYWYRQAAGRGLQLLFYSVGIGQISSEVPQNLSASRPQDRQFILSSKKLLLSDSGFYLCAWSVRRQTFTGELFFGEGSRLTVL.

This clone has just a few counts. The chain recombines TRBV2 with TRBJ1-2; D possibly corresponds to TRBD1 (6 bases). CDR1 is SNHLY, CDR2 FYNNEI, per germline. Trimming left V 0 bases short and J 5 bases short, with 10 bases between. This CDR3 region has 14 residues. The CDR3 coding sequence is TGTGCCAGCAGTGAAGCAGGGCAGGGGTATGGCTACACCTTC. Amino acid sequence: CASSEAGQGYGYTF.

There are many counts of this clone. The rearrangement links TRBV2 to TRBJ2-1, with a possible D match to TRBD1 (6 bases). V lost 7 bases and J 5 bases, leaving 12 bases between the germline ends. This CDR3 is built from 13 residues. Germline assignment: CDR1 SNHLY and CDR2 FYNNEI. The chain's CDR3 is CASTTGDNNEQFF. The DNA for the CDR3 is TGTGCCAGCACCACCGGGGACAACAATGAGCAGTTCTTC.

This clone was counted at least ten times. Other DNA sequences within the sample encode an identical CDR3. The chain uses TRBV11-2 and TRBJ1-1; no firm D call. With 3 bases removed from V and 1 base from J, the gap between germline ends came to 6 bases. The CDR3 runs to 13 residues. The V gene's germline CDR1 is SGHAT and CDR2 FQNNGV. Here the CDR3 reads CASSLKRNTEAFF. CDR3 bases: TGTGCCAGCAGCTTGAAGAGGAACACTGAAGCTTTCTTT.

The V call is TRBV6-1, the J call TRBJ1-2; TRBD1 matches 8 bases. Germline trimming cut 6 bases from V and 0 bases from J; bases unmatched to any gene: 6. CDR1 is MNHNS, CDR2 SASEGT, per germline. This CDR3 contains 15 residues. CDR3 residues: CASSVTGGANYGYTF. Here the CDR3 DNA reads TGTGCCAGCAGCGTAACAGGGGGAGCTAACTATGGCTACACCTTC.